The next 26 T cell receptor beta chains were all read from a single sample in a study of blood T cells in healthy people across ages. The use of a sample-barcoded 5' primer and a J-beta primer mix characterized a second PCR of roughly 7 to 11 cycles. TCRdb re-called the 5' RACE reads with MiXCR, one entry per CDR3 protein. In the table there are 700,000 to 850,000 distinct CDR3 sequences, under 40% of which are singletons. The material sequenced was blood. Every receptor here comes from a man between 18 and 35 years old in good health.

The V and J genes are TRBV5-1 and TRBJ2-4; D uncertain. The CDR3 has 16 residues. Trimming left V 3 bases short and J 0 bases short, with 13 bases between. The germline V gene has CDR1 SGHRS and CDR2 YFSETQ. This CDR3 is CASSSSVAIAKNIQYF. CDR3 in DNA: TGCGCCAGCAGCTCCTCTGTGGCGATAGCCAAAAACATTCAGTACTTC.

The V gene is TRBV30, the J gene TRBJ1-2; D is uncertain. V was cut by 0 bases and J by 4 bases, with 12 bases left in between. CDR3 size: 14 residues. The V gene's germline CDR1 is GTSNPN and CDR2 SVGIG (reference sequence). CDR3 protein: CAWSVPPSSYGYTF. The CDR3 DNA is TGTGCCTGGAGTGTCCCCCCGAGCAGCTATGGCTACACCTTC.

There are many counts of this clonotype. The chain carries TRBV20-1 and TRBJ2-1; D possibly uses TRBD1 or TRBD2 (5 bases each). The CDR3 length is 13 residues. Trimming removed 3 bases from V and 3 bases from J, with 9 bases in between. CDR1 and CDR2 (germline): DFQATT, SNEGSKA (reference sequence). CDR3 amino acids: CSASGAGYNEQFF. DNA of the CDR3: TGCAGTGCTAGCGGGGCGGGCTACAATGAGCAGTTCTTC.

This clonotype was recorded a few times. The rearrangement joins TRBV7-9 to TRBJ1-2, with unresolved D. The germline V and J ends were trimmed by 0 bases and 4 bases, with 6 bases remaining between them. Germline lookup yields CDR1 SEHNR and CDR2 FQNEAQ (reference sequence). The CDR3 runs to 13 residues. The CDR3 protein is CASSLAAAYGYTF. DNA for the CDR3: TGTGCCAGCAGCTTAGCGGCGGCCTATGGCTACACCTTC.

The genes are TRBV29-1 and TRBJ1-2; D possibly corresponds to TRBD1 (6 bases). Deletions cut 5 bases from V and 6 bases from J, with 16 bases between. The CDR3 is 13 amino acids. Germline V CDR1 and CDR2: SQVTM, ANQGSEA. The CDR3 reads CSVPGQRGDGYTF. The CDR3 coding sequence is TGCAGCGTTCCGGGACAAAGGGGAGATGGCTACACCTTC.

The V and J genes are TRBV4-2 and TRBJ1-1; 7 nucleotides match TRBD1. V lost 0 bases, J lost 4 bases, and 14 bases stayed unmatched. Per germline, CDR1 LGHNA and CDR2 YNFKEQ. The CDR3 loop spans 18 amino acids. The DNA for the CDR3 is TGTGCCAGCAGCCAAGACGCAACTAGACAGGGTCGGGCCACTGAAGCTTTCTTT. Residues: CASSQDATRQGRATEAFF.

As for this clonotype: A much larger clone lies one base from this, so it may be a read error. This chain joins TRBV2 and TRBJ1-2; 7 bases fit TRBD1. The CDR3 is 16 amino acids. Germline CDR1 and CDR2: SNHLY and FYNNEI. The chain's CDR3 is CASGEPPWRGRRGYTF. The CDR3 DNA is TGTGCCAGCGGTGAACCACCCTGGAGGGGGCGACGGGGCTACACCTTC.

This clonotype was seen more than once but under ten times. The chain combines TRBV7-6 with TRBJ1-1, with TRBD1 matching over 8 bases. Germline trimming cut 1 base from V and 0 bases from J; bases unmatched to any gene: 7. The CDR3 runs to 17 residues. Germline-derived CDR1 and CDR2 are SGHVS and FNYEAQ. The CDR3 spells CASSLGWQGALNTEAFF. Written as DNA, the CDR3 is TGTGCCAGCAGCTTAGGGTGGCAGGGGGCTTTGAACACTGAAGCTTTCTTT. The full variable domain, in which reference TRBV7-6 and TRBJ1-1 provide the parts outside the CDR3, is GAGVSQSPRYKVTKRGQDVALRCDPISGHVSLYWYRQALGQGPEFLTYFNYEAQQDKSGLPNDRFSAERPEGSISTLTIQRTEQRDSAMYRCASSLGWQGALNTEAFFGQGTRLTVV.

This chain connects TRBV5-1 to TRBJ1-4; TRBD1 matches at 7 bases. V lost 0 bases, J lost 8 bases, and 13 bases stayed unmatched. Germline V gives CDR1 SGHRS, CDR2 YFSETQ. CDR3 length equals 17 residues. The CDR3 here is CASSLAGVGTADEKLFF. The CDR3 region has the DNA TGCGCCAGCAGCTTGGCCGGTGTCGGGACAGCGGACGAAAAACTGTTTTTT.

The table lists this clonotype with a few counts. This rearrangement joins TRBV7-9 to TRBJ2-1; 8 bases are shared with TRBD1. CDR1 SEHNR and CDR2 FQNEAQ come from the germline V gene (reference sequence). The length of the CDR3 is 14 residues. V lost 3 bases and J lost 6; bases outside the gene matches: 4. The CDR3 loop reads CASSFRGRINEQFF. CDR3 bases: TGTGCCAGCAGCTTCAGGGGGCGCATCAATGAGCAGTTCTTC.

V is TRBV20-1 and J is TRBJ2-4, with 9 nucleotides matching TRBD1. V was clipped by 5 bases and J by 8 bases; unmatched bases: 7. The length of the CDR3 is 13 residues. Germline V lookup: CDR1 DFQATT, CDR2 SNEGSKA (reference sequence). The CDR3 region is CSALGTGFDIQYF. The CDR3, as DNA: TGCAGTGCTCTGGGGACAGGGTTTGACATTCAGTACTTC.

The V call is TRBV6-5, the J call TRBJ2-7, with TRBD1 as a possible D gene (5 bases). The germline CDR1 and CDR2 sequences are MNHEY and SVGAGI. Deletions cut 5 bases from V and 7 bases from J, with 24 bases between. The CDR3 runs to 16 residues. The CDR3 DNA reads as TGTGCCAGCAGTCTTGACAGAAACGATCCCTCGTGGGAGCAGTACTTC. Translating gives CASSLDRNDPSWEQYF.

The chain joins TRBV7-3 to TRBJ2-3; the match to TRBD1 covers 8 bases. The CDR3 length is 15 residues. CDR1 and CDR2 from the germline V gene are SGHTA and FQGTGA. Trimming removed 5 bases from V and 5 bases from J; junction bases left unmatched: 9. The CDR3 reads CASSQTGAGVDTQYF. The CDR3 DNA reads TGTGCCAGCAGCCAGACAGGGGCTGGAGTAGATACGCAGTATTTT.

This clonotype has more than one count but fewer than ten. Just one base apart from a much larger clone, this may be a read error. The chain combines TRBV5-5 with TRBJ2-1; D gene ambiguous. This CDR3 comprises 13 residues. CDR1 is SGHKS, CDR2 YYEKEE, per germline (reference sequence). Trimming stripped 2 bases from V and 8 bases from J, with 11 bases between. The CDR3 sequence is CASSFVIRDEQFF. For the CDR3, the DNA is TGTGCCAGCAGCTTTGTGATCCGGGATGAGCAGTTCTTC.

The CDR3 sequence: CASSDPIGQYF. The CDR3 DNA reads as TGTGCCAGCAGTGACCCGATCGGGCAGTACTTC. The chain uses TRBV25-1 and TRBJ2-7; D gene unclear. Per the germline V gene, CDR1 is MGHDK and CDR2 is SYGVNS. V was pared by 3 bases and J by 9 bases, with 9 bases between. The length of the CDR3 is 11 residues.

This clonotype has only a few counts. The V and J genes are TRBV27 and TRBJ2-7, with a possible D match to TRBD2 (6 bases). CDR1 is MNHEY, CDR2 SMNVEV, per germline (reference sequence). V lost 6 bases and J lost 3, with 12 bases in between. This CDR3 spans 13 amino acids. CDR3 amino acids: CASSPGTFYEQYF. CDR3 sequence (DNA): TGTGCCAGCAGCCCCGGGACTTTCTACGAGCAGTACTTC.

The V and J genes are TRBV7-2 and TRBJ2-3; 9 bases are a match to TRBD1. Trimming cost V 5 bases and J 4 bases; bases outside gene matches: 7. This CDR3 is 15 amino acids long. Germline V gene sequence: CDR1 SGHTA, CDR2 FQGNSA. DNA for the CDR3: TGTGCCAGCAGCCCGGACAGGGGTGTTTCAGATACGCAGTATTTT. Amino acids: CASSPDRGVSDTQYF.

The chain has TRBV24-1 and TRBJ2-5; 11 bases are a match to TRBD1. The CDR3 has 13 amino acids. Trimming cost V 9 bases and J 2 bases; bases outside gene matches: 1. CDR1 and CDR2 (germline): KGHDR, SFDVKD. The CDR3 loop reads CATGTGGQETQYF. The CDR3 DNA follows: TGTGCCACCGGGACAGGGGGGCAAGAGACCCAGTACTTC.

CDR3 amino acids: CASITRSQGETQYF. The CDR3 bases are TGTGCCAGCATCACCAGGTCACAGGGCGAGACCCAGTACTTC. The chain employs TRBV2 and TRBJ2-5; TRBD1 is a possible D gene (6 bases). Germline CDR1 reads SNHLY; CDR2 reads FYNNEI. The CDR3 consists of 14 residues. The V end was cut by 7 bases, the J end by 5 bases, with 17 bases between.

V is TRBV12-3 or TRBV12-4 and J is TRBJ2-1; D gene unclear. The CDR3 runs to 13 residues. V gave up 0 bases and J gave up 15 bases, with 15 bases separating them. The chain's CDR3 is CASSLALESETFF. Here the CDR3 DNA reads TGTGCCAGCAGTTTAGCGCTCGAGTCAGAAACGTTCTTC.

This clonotype has more than one count but fewer than ten. V gene TRBV20-1 combines with J gene TRBJ2-4; a possible D gene is TRBD2 (7 bases). The closer fit of TRBJ2-7 to the DNA end suggests the J call may be wrong. Germline CDR1 DFQATT, CDR2 SNEGSKA (reference sequence). This CDR3 contains 13 residues. DNA of the CDR3: TGCAGTGCAACTGAGGGGGGGGACTACGAGCAGTACTTC. Its protein is CSATEGGDYEQYF.

The DNA for the CDR3 is TGCAGCGGTGTGGTGAACACTGAAGCTTTCTTT. It translates to CSGVVNTEAFF. The rearrangement uses TRBV29-1 and TRBJ1-1, with no clear D. The CDR3 covers 11 residues. V lost 7 bases to trimming and J lost 0 bases, with 6 bases between them. Germline V gene data show CDR1 as SQVTM and CDR2 as ANQGSEA.

The chain is built from TRBV4-1 and TRBJ2-2, with 12 bases identical to TRBD1. Germline CDR1 is MGHRA and CDR2 is YSYEKL. The CDR3 consists of 17 residues. V trimming: 2 bases; J trimming: 4 bases; junction bases outside the gene matches: 5. The CDR3 DNA is TGCGCCAGCAGCCAAAAACGGGACAGGGGGCTCACCGGGGAGCTGTTTTTT. Protein sequence: CASSQKRDRGLTGELFF.

This clonotype has just a few counts. The CDR3 nucleotides are TGCAGTGCTAGGACAGGGAAAGGTAGCGGGGAGCTGTTTTTT. Its translation is CSARTGKGSGELFF. V is TRBV20-1 and J is TRBJ2-2, with 7 positions matching TRBD1. The germline V gene encodes CDR1 DFQATT and CDR2 SNEGSKA (reference sequence). Trimming at V came to 3 bases and at J to 7 bases, leaving 8 bases not matched to a gene. The CDR3 consists of 14 residues.

V usage is TRBV20-1 and J usage is TRBJ2-7, with TRBD2 identical over 7 bases. This CDR3 is 16 amino acids long. V trimming: 3 bases; J trimming: 7 bases; junction bases outside the gene matches: 18. From germline, CDR1 is DFQATT and CDR2 SNEGSKA (reference sequence). The DNA of the CDR3 is TGCAGTGCTAGCTTCCCGGGACTACTAGTTACGGGTGAGCAGTACTTC. Amino acids: CSASFPGLLVTGEQYF.

This chain connects TRBV18 to TRBJ2-5; D remains ambiguous. Trimming removed 2 bases from V and 11 bases from J, with 12 bases in between. Germline V gene lookup returns CDR1 KGHSH and CDR2 LQKENI. The CDR3 covers 12 residues. This CDR3 reads CASSPMGNEQYF. The DNA for the CDR3 is TGTGCCAGCTCACCAATGGGAAATGAGCAGTACTTC.